The text below deals with one TCR beta chain. These data originate in a study of blood T cell repertoires in COVID-19. Turning to the study itself: Acute-phase and convalescent COVID-19 samples originated in the United States, Italy and Spain. The analysed material was cDNA or gDNA that came from T cells, B-cell-depleted T cells, or PBMCs.

The CDR3 contains 15 residues. Germline V gives CDR1 GTSNPN, CDR2 SVGIG (reference sequence). V lost 3 bases and J lost 2; bases outside the gene matches: 4. Repertoires were generated with immunoSEQ multiplex PCR, while TCRdb's copy carries only in-frame clones and drops some. The table records 300,000 or so clones, around 82% of them present only once. Specimen: peripheral blood. This chain uses TRBV30 with TRBJ2-6; 7 nucleotides align to TRBD2. The receptor's source is a woman aged 45-60 years with acute or convalescent COVID-19. The DNA of the CDR3 is TGTGCCTGGAGCCGCGGGGGAACTGGGGCCAACGTCCTGACTTTC. It encodes CAWSRGGTGANVLTF.